The clone carrying this TCR beta chain was seen once. The antigen remains undetermined. This sample was included in a study of regulatory dendritic cells for organ transplantation. Study-wide points: Between individuals, the alloreactive memory CD8+ T cell pool differed considerably. Memory CD8+ T cells were the most oligoclonal; naive cells were highly diverse. Mature dendritic cells appeared to drive more memory CD8+ clonal expansion than regulatory ones.

CD4+ or CD8+ T cells were sorted as naive CD45RA+ or memory CD45RO+. Here immunoSEQ multiplex PCR was the method, and the copy in TCRdb shows in-frame clones only, minus some. Altogether 30,000 to 40,000 clones are present, around nine tenths being singletons, with the ten largest covering about 0.062%. The CDR3 loop spans 14 amino acids. V lost 3 bases, J lost 8 bases, and 9 bases stayed unmatched. Germline V gives CDR1 MGHDK, CDR2 SYGVNS. Input material: naive CD4+ T cells from blood. The subset was: CD45RA+ naive T cells. The rearrangement links TRBV25-1 to TRBJ1-2, with 7 positions matching TRBD1. This TCR derives from a human donor in good health. CDR3 in amino acids: CASSEMEGARGYTF. In DNA form, the CDR3 reads TGTGCCAGCAGTGAGATGGAGGGGGCGAGGGGCTACACCTTC.